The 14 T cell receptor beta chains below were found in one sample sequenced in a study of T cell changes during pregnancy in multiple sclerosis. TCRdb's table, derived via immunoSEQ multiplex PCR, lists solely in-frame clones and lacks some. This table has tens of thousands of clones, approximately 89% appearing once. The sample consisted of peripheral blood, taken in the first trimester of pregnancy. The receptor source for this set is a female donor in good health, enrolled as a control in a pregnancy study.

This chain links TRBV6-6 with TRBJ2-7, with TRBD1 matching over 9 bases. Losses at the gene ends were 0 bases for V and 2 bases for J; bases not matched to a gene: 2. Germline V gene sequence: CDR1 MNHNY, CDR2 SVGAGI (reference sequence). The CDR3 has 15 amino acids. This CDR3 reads CASSYSGTGTYEQYF. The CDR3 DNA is TGTGCCAGCAGTTACTCTGGGACAGGGACCTACGAGCAGTACTTC.

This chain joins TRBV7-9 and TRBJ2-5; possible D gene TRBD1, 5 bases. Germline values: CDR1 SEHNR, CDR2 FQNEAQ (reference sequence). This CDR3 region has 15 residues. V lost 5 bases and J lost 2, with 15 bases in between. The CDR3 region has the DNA TGTGCCAGCAGCGTATCCGAGAAGGGGCAAGAGACCCAGTACTTC. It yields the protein CASSVSEKGQETQYF.

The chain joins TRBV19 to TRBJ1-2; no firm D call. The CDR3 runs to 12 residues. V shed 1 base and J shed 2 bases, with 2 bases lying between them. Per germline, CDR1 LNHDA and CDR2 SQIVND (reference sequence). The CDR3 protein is CASSIANYGYTF. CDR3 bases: TGTGCCAGTAGTATAGCGAACTATGGCTACACCTTC. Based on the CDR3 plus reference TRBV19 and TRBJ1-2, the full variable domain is DGGITQSPKYLFRKEGQNVTLSCEQNLNHDAMYWYRQDPGQGLRLIYYSQIVNDFQKGDIAEGYSVSREKKESFPLTVTSAQKNPTAFYLCASSIANYGYTFGSGTRLTVV.

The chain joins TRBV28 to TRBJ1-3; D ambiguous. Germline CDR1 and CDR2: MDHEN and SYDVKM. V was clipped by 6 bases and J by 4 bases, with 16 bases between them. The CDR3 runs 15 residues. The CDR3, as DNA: TGTGCCAGCAGGAGTCTGGGAGCGGAAGGAAACACCATATATTTT. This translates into CASRSLGAEGNTIYF.

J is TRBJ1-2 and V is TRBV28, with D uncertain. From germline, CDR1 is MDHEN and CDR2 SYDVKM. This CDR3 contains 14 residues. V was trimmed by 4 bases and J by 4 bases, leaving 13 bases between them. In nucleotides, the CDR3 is TGTGCCAGCAGTTCGCCAGGAAGATTCTATGGCTACACCTTC. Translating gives CASSSPGRFYGYTF.

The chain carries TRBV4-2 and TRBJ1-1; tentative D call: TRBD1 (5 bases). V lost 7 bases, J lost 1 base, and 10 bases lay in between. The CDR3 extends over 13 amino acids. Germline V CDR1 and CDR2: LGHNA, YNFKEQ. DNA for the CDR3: TGTGCCAGCATAGCCAGGGAGAACACTGAAGCTTTCTTT. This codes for CASIARENTEAFF.

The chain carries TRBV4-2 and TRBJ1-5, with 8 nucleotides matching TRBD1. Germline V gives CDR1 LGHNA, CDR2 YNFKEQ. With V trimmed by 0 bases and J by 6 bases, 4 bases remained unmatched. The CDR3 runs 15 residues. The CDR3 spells CASSQDPTGVQPQHF. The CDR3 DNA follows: TGTGCCAGCAGCCAAGACCCGACAGGGGTTCAGCCCCAGCATTTT.

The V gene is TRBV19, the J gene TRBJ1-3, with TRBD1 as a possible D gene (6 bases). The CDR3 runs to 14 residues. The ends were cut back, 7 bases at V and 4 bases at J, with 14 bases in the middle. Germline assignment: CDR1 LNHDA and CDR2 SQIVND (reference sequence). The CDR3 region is CASNRQVTGNTIYF. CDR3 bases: TGTGCCAGTAATCGACAGGTGACGGGAAACACCATATATTTT.

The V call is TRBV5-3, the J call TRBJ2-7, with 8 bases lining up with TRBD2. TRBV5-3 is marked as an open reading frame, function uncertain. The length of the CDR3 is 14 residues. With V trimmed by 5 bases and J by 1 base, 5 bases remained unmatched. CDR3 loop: CARRLAGWSYEQYF. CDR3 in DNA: TGTGCCAGAAGATTAGCGGGGTGGTCCTACGAGCAGTACTTC.

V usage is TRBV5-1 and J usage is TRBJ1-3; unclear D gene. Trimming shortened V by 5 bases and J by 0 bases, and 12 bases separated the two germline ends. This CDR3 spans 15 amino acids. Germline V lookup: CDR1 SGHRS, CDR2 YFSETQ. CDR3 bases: TGCGCCAGCAGAACCGGGAGGAACTCTGGAAACACCATATATTTT. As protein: CASRTGRNSGNTIYF. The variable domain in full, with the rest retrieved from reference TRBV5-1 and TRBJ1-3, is KAGVTQTPRYLIKTRGQQVTLSCSPISGHRSVSWYQQTPGQGLQFLFEYFSETQRNKGNFPGRFSGRQFSNSRSEMNVSTLELGDSALYLCASRTGRNSGNTIYFGEGSWLTVV.

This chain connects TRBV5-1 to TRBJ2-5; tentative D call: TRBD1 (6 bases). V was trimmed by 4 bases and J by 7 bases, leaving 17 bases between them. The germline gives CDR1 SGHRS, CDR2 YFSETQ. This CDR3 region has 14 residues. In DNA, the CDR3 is TGCGCCAGCAGCCTCTCGACAGGATATGGGACCCAGTACTTC. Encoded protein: CASSLSTGYGTQYF.

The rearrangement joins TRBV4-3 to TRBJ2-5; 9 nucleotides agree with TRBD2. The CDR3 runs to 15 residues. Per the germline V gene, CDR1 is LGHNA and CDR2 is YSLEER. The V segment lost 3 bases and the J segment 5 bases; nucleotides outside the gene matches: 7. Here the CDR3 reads CASSQREGARETQYF. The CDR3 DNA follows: TGCGCCAGCAGCCAGCGGGAGGGGGCGAGGGAGACCCAGTACTTC.

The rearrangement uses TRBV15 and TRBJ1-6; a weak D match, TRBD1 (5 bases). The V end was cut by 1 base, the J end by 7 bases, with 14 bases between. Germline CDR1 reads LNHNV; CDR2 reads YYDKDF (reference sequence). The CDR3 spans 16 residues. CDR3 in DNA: TGTGCCACCAGCAGAGGCCAGGGACTGACGAATTCACCCCTCCACTTT. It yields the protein CATSRGQGLTNSPLHF.

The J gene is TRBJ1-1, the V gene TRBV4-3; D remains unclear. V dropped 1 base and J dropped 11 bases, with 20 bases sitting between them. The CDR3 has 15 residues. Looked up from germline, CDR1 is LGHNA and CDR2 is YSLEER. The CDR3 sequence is CASSQGPGSSGGAFF. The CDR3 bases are TGCGCCAGCAGCCAAGGACCCGGGTCATCCGGTGGGGCTTTCTTT.